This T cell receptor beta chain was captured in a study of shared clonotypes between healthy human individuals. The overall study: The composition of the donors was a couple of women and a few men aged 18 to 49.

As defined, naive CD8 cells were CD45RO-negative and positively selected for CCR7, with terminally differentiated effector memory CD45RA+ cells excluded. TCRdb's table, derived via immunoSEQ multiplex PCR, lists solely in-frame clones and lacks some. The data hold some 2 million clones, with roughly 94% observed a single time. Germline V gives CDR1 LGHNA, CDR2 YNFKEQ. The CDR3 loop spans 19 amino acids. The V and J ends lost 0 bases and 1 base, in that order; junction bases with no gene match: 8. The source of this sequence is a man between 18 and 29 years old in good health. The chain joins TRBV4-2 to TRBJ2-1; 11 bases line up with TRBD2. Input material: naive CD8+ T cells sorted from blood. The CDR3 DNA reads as TGTGCCAGCAGCCAAGATAGAGTGCTAGCGGGGGGTTCCTACAATGAGCAGTTCTTC. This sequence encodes CASSQDRVLAGGSYNEQFF.